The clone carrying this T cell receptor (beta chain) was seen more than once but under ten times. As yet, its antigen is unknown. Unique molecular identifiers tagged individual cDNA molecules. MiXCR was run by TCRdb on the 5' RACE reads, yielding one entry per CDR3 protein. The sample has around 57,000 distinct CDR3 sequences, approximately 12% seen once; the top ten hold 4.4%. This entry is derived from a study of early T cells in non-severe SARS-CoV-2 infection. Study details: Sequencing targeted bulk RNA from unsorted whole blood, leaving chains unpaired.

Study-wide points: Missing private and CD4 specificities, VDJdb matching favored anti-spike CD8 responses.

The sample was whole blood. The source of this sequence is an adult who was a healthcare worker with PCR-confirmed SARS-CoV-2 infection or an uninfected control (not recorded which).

CDR3 sequence: CASSQDHRTNEQFF. The DNA for the CDR3 is TGTGCCAGCAGCCAAGATCACCGGACCAATGAGCAGTTCTTC. This chain links TRBV3-1 with TRBJ2-1; the D is unclear. Looked up from germline, CDR1 is LGHDT and CDR2 is YNNKEL (reference sequence). V was pared by 0 bases and J by 6 bases, with 9 bases between. The CDR3 contains 14 residues.